This entry is about one T cell receptor (beta chain). The data derive from a study of T cell changes during pregnancy in multiple sclerosis. The assay was immunoSEQ multiplex PCR, and TCRdb's table has in-frame clones only and misses some. The sample has about 42,000 clones; around four fifths are singletons. The CDR3 runs 13 residues. CDR1 and CDR2 from the germline V gene are LNHDA and SQIVND (reference sequence). The ends lost 6 bases at V and 3 bases at J; junction bases unmatched: 3. V is TRBV19 and J is TRBJ2-7; 9 bases are a match to TRBD1. Specimen: CD4+ T cells from peripheral blood mononuclear cells, collected before pregnancy. The sequence was collected from a female donor with multiple sclerosis, enrolled in a pregnancy study. The CDR3 DNA sequence: TGTGCCAGTAGGGCGACAGGGGGCTACGAGCAGTACTTC. This translates into CASRATGGYEQYF.